A single count supports the clone carrying this T cell receptor beta chain. What it binds is unknown. A much larger clone lies a single base off, so this may be a read error. Patients selected for sequencing had displayed CD8+CD57+ cell expansion by flow cytometry. Every patient had severe acquired aplastic anemia. This specimen comes from a study of CD8+CD57+ T cells in acquired aplastic anemia. Study results and limitations: Any difference that existed in CD8+ Simpson's diversity between patients and controls was not significant.

Deletions cut 5 bases from V and 10 bases from J, with 15 bases between. Looked up from germline, CDR1 is MDHEN and CDR2 is SYDVKM. The CDR3 consists of 14 residues. The template used for profiling TCR beta VDJ and CDR3 was genomic DNA. TCRdb re-analysed the reads in MiXCR, keeping a single row per CDR3 protein. Here the sample spans around 160,000 distinct CDR3 sequences, about 45% being singletons. The source is a human donor with aplastic anemia. The chain employs TRBV28 and TRBJ1-6; D uncertain. Sample: sorted CD4+, CD8+, or CD8+CD57+ T cells (not recorded which) from PBMCs. The CDR3 reads CASSVGKVRSPLHF. The CDR3, as DNA: TGTGCCAGCAGTGTGGGCAAGGTACGGTCACCCCTCCACTTT.